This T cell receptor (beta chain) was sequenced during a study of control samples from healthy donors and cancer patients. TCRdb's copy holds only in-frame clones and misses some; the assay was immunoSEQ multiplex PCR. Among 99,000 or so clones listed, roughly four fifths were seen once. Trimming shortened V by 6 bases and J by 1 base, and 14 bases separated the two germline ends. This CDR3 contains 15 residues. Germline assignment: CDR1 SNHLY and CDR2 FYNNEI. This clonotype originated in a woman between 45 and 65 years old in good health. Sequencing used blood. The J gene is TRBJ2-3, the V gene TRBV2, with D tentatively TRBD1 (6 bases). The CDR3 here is CASRPHRTGTDTQYF. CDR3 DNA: TGTGCCAGCAGGCCCCACCGGACAGGCACAGATACGCAGTATTTT.